This entry describes one T cell receptor (beta chain). Its cognate antigen is unknown. This specimen belongs to a study of radiotherapy plus CTLA-4 blockade in lung cancer. Study in general: Overall, approximately 18% of patients showed an objective response, while approximately 30% attained disease control. General observations from the study: Among blood TCR repertoires after radiotherapy plus ipilimumab, tumor-derived clones expanded. Increased serum interferon-beta after radiation also reportedly predicted response strongly.

With ipilimumab providing CTLA-4 blockade, focal radiation was administered to patients who had chemo-refractory metastatic non-small-cell lung cancer. This CDR3 region has 14 residues. The V and J ends lost 2 bases and 1 base respectively, with 8 bases between them. From germline, CDR1 is KGHSH and CDR2 LQKENI. Measured with immunoSEQ multiplex PCR; TCRdb has only the in-frame clones, and not every one. The sample has some 37,000 clones; 70% to 85% are singletons. The chain is built from TRBV18 and TRBJ1-1; maybe TRBD1 (5 bases). The material sequenced was peripheral blood, taken from a patient treated with radiotherapy plus ipilimumab. The sequence derives from a human donor with non-small cell lung cancer who had stable disease on radiotherapy plus ipilimumab. CDR3 DNA sequence: TGTGCCAGCTCACCAGGAGGGACGAACACTGAAGCTTTCTTT. This encodes CASSPGGTNTEAFF.